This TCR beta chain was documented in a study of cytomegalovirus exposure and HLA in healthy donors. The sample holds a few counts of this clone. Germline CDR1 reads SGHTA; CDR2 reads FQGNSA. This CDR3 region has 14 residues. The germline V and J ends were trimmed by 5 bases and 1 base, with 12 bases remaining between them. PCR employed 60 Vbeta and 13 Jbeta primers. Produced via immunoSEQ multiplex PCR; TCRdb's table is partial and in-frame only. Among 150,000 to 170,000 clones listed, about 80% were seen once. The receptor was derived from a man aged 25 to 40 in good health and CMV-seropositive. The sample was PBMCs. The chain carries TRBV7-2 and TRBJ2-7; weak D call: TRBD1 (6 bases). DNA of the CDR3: TGTGCCAGCAGCCCGGCAGGGGAATCCTACGAGCAGTACTTC. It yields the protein CASSPAGESYEQYF.